Sequencing of this T cell receptor beta chain was carried out in a study of immune characterization of retroperitoneal liposarcoma. TCRdb reprocessed the PCR reads with MiXCR, giving one entry per CDR3 protein. The top ten clones hold 45% of a sample with a few thousand distinct CDR3 sequences, approximately 45% of them seen once. J lost 1 base, V lost 1 base, and 10 bases had no gene match. Germline V gene sequence: CDR1 MNHNY, CDR2 SVGAGI (reference sequence). CDR3 length: 19 residues. The chain recombines TRBV6-6 with TRBJ2-2; 9 positions match TRBD2. Material: tumor tissue. The origin of this receptor is a male donor with retroperitoneal liposarcoma. CDR3 loop: CASSYWAFSGSGNTGELFF. CDR3 DNA sequence: TGTGCCAGCAGTTACTGGGCATTTAGCGGGAGCGGGAACACCGGGGAGCTGTTTTTT.